This T cell receptor beta chain comes out of a study of T cell responses to AZD1222 COVID-19 vaccine. Sequencing used immunoSEQ multiplex PCR; TCRdb keeps in-frame clones, though not all of them. The sample comprises 120,000 to 150,000 clones, about 92% of which are singletons, and approximately 2% rests with the top ten. The CDR3 consists of 13 residues. Germline CDR1 reads MNHEY; CDR2 reads SVGAGI. V lost 7 bases to trimming and J lost 4 bases; unmatched junction nucleotides: 5. V is TRBV6-5 and J is TRBJ1-2; 8 bases are a match to TRBD1. The receptor comes from an adult in good health. Sequenced material: peripheral blood, taken on day 0 of AZD1222 vaccination. The CDR3: CASIADRAYGYTF. The CDR3 region has the DNA TGTGCCAGCATCGCGGACAGGGCCTATGGCTACACCTTC.